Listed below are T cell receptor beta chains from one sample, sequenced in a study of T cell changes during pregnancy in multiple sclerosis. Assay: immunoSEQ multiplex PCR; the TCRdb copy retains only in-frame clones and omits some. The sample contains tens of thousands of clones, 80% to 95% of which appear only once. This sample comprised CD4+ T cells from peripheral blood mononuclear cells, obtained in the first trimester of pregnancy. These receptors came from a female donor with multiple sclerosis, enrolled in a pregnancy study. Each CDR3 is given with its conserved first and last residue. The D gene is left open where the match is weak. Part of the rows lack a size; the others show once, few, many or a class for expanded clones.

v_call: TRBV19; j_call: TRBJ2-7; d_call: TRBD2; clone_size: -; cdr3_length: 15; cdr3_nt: TGTGCCAGTCGAGGGACTAGCGGGGCTTCCTACGAGCAGTACTTC; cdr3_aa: CASRGTSGASYEQYF
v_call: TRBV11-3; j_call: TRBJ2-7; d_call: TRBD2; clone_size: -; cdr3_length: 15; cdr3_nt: TGTGCCAGCAGCAAGGGACTAGCGGGAGCGGGGGAGCAGTACTTC; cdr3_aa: CASSKGLAGAGEQYF
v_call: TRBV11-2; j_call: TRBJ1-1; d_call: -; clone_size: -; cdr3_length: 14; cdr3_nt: TGTGCCAGCAGCCTCTTAGCCCGGGTCACTGAAGCTTTCTTT; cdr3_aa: CASSLLARVTEAFF
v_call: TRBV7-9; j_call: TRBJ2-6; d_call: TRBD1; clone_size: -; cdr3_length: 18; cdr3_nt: TGTGCCACGGGGCAGGGGGCGCTTTACCGAACTGGGGCCAACGTCCTGACTTTC; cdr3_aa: CATGQGALYRTGANVLTF
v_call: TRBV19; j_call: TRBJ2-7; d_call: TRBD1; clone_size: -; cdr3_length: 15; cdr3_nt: TGTGCCAGTAGTATACCGGGACAGGGACATTACGAGCAGTACTTC; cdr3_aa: CASSIPGQGHYEQYF
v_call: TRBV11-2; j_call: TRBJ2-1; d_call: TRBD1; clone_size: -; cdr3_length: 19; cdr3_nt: TGTGCCAGCAGCTTAGTTAGTTTGCACGCCCGGGACAGCATCCATGAGCAGTTCTTC; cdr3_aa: CASSLVSLHARDSIHEQFF
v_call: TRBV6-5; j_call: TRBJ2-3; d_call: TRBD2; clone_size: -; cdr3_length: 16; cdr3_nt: TGTGCCAGCAGTTACTCTCTAGCGGGGGCTACAGATACGCAGTATTTT; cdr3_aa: CASSYSLAGATDTQYF
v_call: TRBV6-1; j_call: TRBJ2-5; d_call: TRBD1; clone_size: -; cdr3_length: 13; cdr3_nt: TGTGCCAGCAGTGAAGCAGGGGGCAAGACCCAGTACTTC; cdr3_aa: CASSEAGGKTQYF
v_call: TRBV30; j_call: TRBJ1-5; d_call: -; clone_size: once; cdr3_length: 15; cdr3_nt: TGTGCCTGGAGTGTATATGGGGGGGGGAATCAGCCCCAGCATTTT; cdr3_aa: CAWSVYGGGNQPQHF
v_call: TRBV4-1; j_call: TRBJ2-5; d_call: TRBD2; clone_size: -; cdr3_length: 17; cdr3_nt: TGCGCCAGCAGCCACCAACTAGCGGGAGTGTTTGGAGAGACCCAGTACTTC; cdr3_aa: CASSHQLAGVFGETQYF
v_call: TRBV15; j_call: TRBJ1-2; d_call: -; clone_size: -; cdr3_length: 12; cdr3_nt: TGTGCCACCAGCAAGGGGTTGGATGGCTACACCTTC; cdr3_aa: CATSKGLDGYTF
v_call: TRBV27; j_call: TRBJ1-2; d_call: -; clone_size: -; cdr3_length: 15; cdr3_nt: TGTGCCAGCAGTTTGTTCAGCGAGGGAAACTATGGCTACACCTTC; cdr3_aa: CASSLFSEGNYGYTF
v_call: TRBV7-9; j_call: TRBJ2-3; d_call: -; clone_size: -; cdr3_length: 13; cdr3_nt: TGTGCCAGCAGGGCGGCAGTGGAAGATACGCAGTATTTT; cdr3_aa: CASRAAVEDTQYF
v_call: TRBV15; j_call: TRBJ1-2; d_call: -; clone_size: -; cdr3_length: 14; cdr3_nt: TGTGCCACCAGTAGAGTGGGCAGGGCTTACGGCTACACCTTC; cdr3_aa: CATSRVGRAYGYTF
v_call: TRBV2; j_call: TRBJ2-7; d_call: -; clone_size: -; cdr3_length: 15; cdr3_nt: TGTGCCAGCAGCGCACCCCAATTTAGCTCCTACGAGCAGTACTTC; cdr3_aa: CASSAPQFSSYEQYF
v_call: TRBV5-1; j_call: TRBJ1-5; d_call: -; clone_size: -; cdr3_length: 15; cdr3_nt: TGCGCCAGCAGCTTGGCCGGGGTGAGCAATCAGCCCCAGCATTTT; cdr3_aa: CASSLAGVSNQPQHF
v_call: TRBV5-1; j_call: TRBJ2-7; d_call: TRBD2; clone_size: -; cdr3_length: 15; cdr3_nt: TGCGCCAGCAGCTTGAAACTAGCGGGAGTCGGCGAGCAGTACTTC; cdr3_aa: CASSLKLAGVGEQYF